The source of this TCR beta chain is a study of cytomegalovirus exposure and HLA in healthy donors. Study-wide results and caveats: Cytomegalovirus-associated status was assigned to 164 TCR beta chains. Highly shared sequence variants in one cluster were likely a sequencing artifact. Productive rates of about 87% or about 30% were seen for most TCR beta V segments in an earlier analysis. In a later analysis, several top co-occurrence clusters appeared linked to parvovirus B19, influenza, CMV and Epstein-Barr virus.

On this clone: Its antigen is unidentified.

This PCR relied on a set of 60 Vbeta primers and 13 Jbeta primers. The data were produced by immunoSEQ multiplex PCR, yet TCRdb's version contains in-frame clones alone and is incomplete. The sample lists about 160,000 clones; roughly four fifths were seen once. Sequenced input: PBMCs. The sequence was obtained from a woman between 45 and 60 years old in good health and CMV-seropositive.

The CDR3 sequence is CASSQPLGGADTQYF. In DNA form, the CDR3 reads TGCGCCAGCAGCCAGCCGCTAGGGGGCGCGGATACGCAGTATTTT. This chain uses TRBV4-1 with TRBJ2-3; 7 positions agree with TRBD1. V shed 3 bases and J 6 bases; nucleotides not matched to a gene: 9. CDR3 size: 15 residues. Germline CDR1 MGHRA, CDR2 YSYEKL.